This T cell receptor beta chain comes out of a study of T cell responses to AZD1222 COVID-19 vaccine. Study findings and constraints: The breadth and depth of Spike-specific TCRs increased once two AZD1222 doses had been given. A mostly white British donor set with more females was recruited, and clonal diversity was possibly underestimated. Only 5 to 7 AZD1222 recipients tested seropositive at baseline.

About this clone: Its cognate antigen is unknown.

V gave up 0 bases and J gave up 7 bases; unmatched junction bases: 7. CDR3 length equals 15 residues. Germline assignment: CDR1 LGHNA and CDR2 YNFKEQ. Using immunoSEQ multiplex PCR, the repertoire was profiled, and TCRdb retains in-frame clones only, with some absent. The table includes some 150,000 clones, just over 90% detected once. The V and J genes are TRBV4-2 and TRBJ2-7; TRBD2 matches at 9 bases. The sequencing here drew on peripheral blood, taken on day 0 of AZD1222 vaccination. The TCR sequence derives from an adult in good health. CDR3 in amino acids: CASSQDLAGGREQYF. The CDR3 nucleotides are TGTGCCAGCAGCCAAGATTTGGCGGGAGGGCGGGAGCAGTACTTC.